A selection of T cell receptor beta chains follows, all from one sample in a study of beta chain features in type 1 diabetes. Sequencing was performed with immunoSEQ multiplex PCR; in TCRdb, only in-frame clones are kept and a portion is missing. Of 130,000 to 150,000 clones listed, about 13% were seen once; the top ten hold about 1.3%. The sequenced sample consisted of central memory CD4+ T cells from blood. These receptors originate from a man in his late teens or twenties with type 1 diabetes. CDR3s include the opening cysteine and the closing phenylalanine or tryptophan. A D gene is named only where the DNA matches it firmly. Only part of the rows carry a size: once, few, many, or a class if the clone is expanded.

CDR3 DNA	CDR3 protein	clone size	J gene	V gene	D gene
TGTGCTAGTGGCCAGACCAGCGGGGGTCTCCGCTATAATTCACCCCTCCACTTT	CASGQTSGGLRYNSPLHF	NA	TRBJ1-6	TRBV12-5	NA
TGTGCCAGCAGCTTAACCCTGACCTGGGGCTACACCTTC	CASSLTLTWGYTF	few	TRBJ1-2	TRBV7-9	NA
TGTGCCAGCAGCCCGGGGGGGACAGCTGCAACTAATGAAAAACTGTTTTTT	CASSPGGTAATNEKLFF	few	TRBJ1-4	TRBV5-4	TRBD1
TGTGCCAGCAGTTTATCCCCCTTTGGAAACACCATATATTTT	CASSLSPFGNTIYF	few	TRBJ1-3	TRBV27	NA
TGTGCCACCAGCGACCTGCGTACGGGGGGGAGGACAGATACGCAGTATTTT	CATSDLRTGGRTDTQYF	NA	TRBJ2-3	TRBV15	TRBD2
TGTGCCAGCAGTTCCGGCTTAAACTATGGCTACACCTTC	CASSSGLNYGYTF	few	TRBJ1-2	TRBV7-2	NA
TGTGCCAGTAGTATCCCGGGGGCAGGCTACACCTTC	CASSIPGAGYTF	NA	TRBJ1-2	TRBV19	NA
TGTGCCAGCAGCACGAAGGGACAGGGGGCTCCAGATACGCAGTATTTT	CASSTKGQGAPDTQYF	few	TRBJ2-3	TRBV9	TRBD1
TGTGCCAGCAGCTTAAAAAGGCGAATCGACAATGAGCAGTTCTTC	CASSLKRRIDNEQFF	medium-sized	TRBJ2-1	TRBV7-9	NA
TGTGCCTGGAGTGTACTAGATCGCGCCAAAAACATTCAGTACTTC	CAWSVLDRAKNIQYF	NA	TRBJ2-4	TRBV30	NA
TGCGCCAGCAGCCAGGTGGGCGGGACTAGCATCGAGACCCAGTACTTC	CASSQVGGTSIETQYF	NA	TRBJ2-5	TRBV4-1	TRBD2
TGTGCCAGCAGTTACGGACAGGGGAGCTCCTACGAGCAGTACTTC	CASSYGQGSSYEQYF	many	TRBJ2-7	TRBV6-6	TRBD1
TGTGCTAGTGGTTTGGTGGCAGGGCTGAACACCGGGGAGCTGTTTTTT	CASGLVAGLNTGELFF	NA	TRBJ2-2	TRBV12-5	NA
TGTGCCAGCAGCTTAGCGGGGGCGGGAGATACGCAGTATTTT	CASSLAGAGDTQYF	few	TRBJ2-3	TRBV7-2	NA
TGTGCCAGCAGCTTGGTCGCTAGGTCGGGGGAGCAGTACTTC	CASSLVARSGEQYF	NA	TRBJ2-7	TRBV5-8	NA
TGTGCCAGCAGCCTACAGGGGGGCCAGGGGCCCCAGCATTTT	CASSLQGGQGPQHF	NA	TRBJ1-5	TRBV7-9	TRBD1
TGTGCCAGCAGTTTTGGAGGGGGCTACACAGATACGCAGTATTTT	CASSFGGGYTDTQYF	few	TRBJ2-3	TRBV27	NA
TGTGCCAGCGCGCCCCTAACTAGGGCGAGCTACAATGAGCAGTTCTTC	CASAPLTRASYNEQFF	NA	TRBJ2-1	TRBV19	NA
TGCAGCGTTGATTCGGCAGGGGACGAGCAGTACTTC	CSVDSAGDEQYF	NA	TRBJ2-7	TRBV29-1	NA
TGTGCCAGCAGTGAGATGCAGGGAGAATACAATGAGCAGTTCTTC	CASSEMQGEYNEQFF	medium-sized	TRBJ2-1	TRBV6-4	NA
TGTGCCAGCAGCTTAGATATGGCAGGCGGGTATGGCTACACCTTC	CASSLDMAGGYGYTF	few	TRBJ1-2	TRBV7-2	NA
TGTGCCAGCTCACCCGGGGCATCCTACGAGCAGTACTTC	CASSPGASYEQYF	few	TRBJ2-7	TRBV18	NA
TGTGCCAGCAGCTTGGCTAGGACAGATACGCAGTATTTT	CASSLARTDTQYF	many	TRBJ2-3	TRBV5-4	NA
TGTGCCAGCAGTCGAGCGACTGGAACTGAAGCTTTCTTT	CASSRATGTEAFF	NA	TRBJ1-1	TRBV7-9	NA
TGTGCCAGCAGCTTAGCCGGGGCGCAGGGCACTGAAGCTTTCTTT	CASSLAGAQGTEAFF	once	TRBJ1-1	TRBV7-2	NA
TGTGCCAGCAGTGAAGTGTACAGACTAGCCAAAAACATTCAGTACTTC	CASSEVYRLAKNIQYF	few	TRBJ2-4	TRBV6-1	NA
TGTGCCGGTCGGGGCCCGCCCAATTCACCCCTCCACTTT	CAGRGPPNSPLHF	few	TRBJ1-6	TRBV7-9	NA
TGTGCCAGCAGCCCGACCTTGGTGGCGGGGATATCCGAGACCCAGTACTTC	CASSPTLVAGISETQYF	NA	TRBJ2-5	TRBV7-2	NA
TGCGCCAGCAGTCAATCCGGACTAGCGGGCCGAGCTTTGGAACAGTTCTTC	CASSQSGLAGRALEQFF	few	TRBJ2-1	TRBV23-1	TRBD2
TGTGCCAGCAGCTTAGCCAGGGGGCCTTCCACAGATACGCAGTATTTT	CASSLARGPSTDTQYF	NA	TRBJ2-3	TRBV7-7	TRBD1
TGTGCCAGCAGTTCCCGGACTAGGGCTAAGGATACGCAGTATTTT	CASSSRTRAKDTQYF	few	TRBJ2-3	TRBV6-5	TRBD2
TGTGCCAGCAGCCCTTCATGGGACAGGAGCTACGAGCAGTACTTC	CASSPSWDRSYEQYF	NA	TRBJ2-7	TRBV5-6	TRBD1
TGTGCCGGACAGGGGGCCCTCACCTCCTACGAGCAGTACTTC	CAGQGALTSYEQYF	few	TRBJ2-7	TRBV30	TRBD1
TGTGCCAGCTCACCGGACAGGGGTCGACCACCCCTCCACTTT	CASSPDRGRPPLHF	NA	TRBJ1-6	TRBV18	TRBD1
TGTGCAAGTCGCTCCCTTGGATCGTGCGGTGAAAAACTGTTTTTT	CASRSLGSCGEKLFF	NA	TRBJ1-4	TRBV12-2	NA
TGTGCCAGCAGTTGGTTGACAGCTTATGGCTACACCTTC	CASSWLTAYGYTF	NA	TRBJ1-2	TRBV28	NA
TGTGCCAGCAGCTTAGCGTCGACGGGGTTCTCTGGAAACACCATATATTTT	CASSLASTGFSGNTIYF	few	TRBJ1-3	TRBV7-8	NA
TGTGCCATCACCTCGGGACAGGGGCGAGAAGCTTTCTTT	CAITSGQGREAFF	many	TRBJ1-1	TRBV10-3	TRBD1
TGTGCCAGCAGTTCCCTAGCGGAAGGGGAAAACATTCAGTACTTC	CASSSLAEGENIQYF	few	TRBJ2-4	TRBV27	TRBD2
TGTGCCAGCAGCCCAGAGGCCAATTACGAGCAGTACTTC	CASSPEANYEQYF	NA	TRBJ2-7	TRBV9	NA
TGTGCCAGCAGCTTTGACATGAACACTGAAGCTTTCTTT	CASSFDMNTEAFF	NA	TRBJ1-1	TRBV13	NA
TGTGCCAGCACTAAGGGGCTTTTTTCTCCGGAGTTCTTC	CASTKGLFSPEFF	NA	TRBJ2-1	TRBV2	NA
TGTGCCATGGGACAGAGTACAACCTACGAGCAGTACTTC	CAMGQSTTYEQYF	few	TRBJ2-7	TRBV10-3	TRBD1
TGTGCCAGCAGTGAGCCCAGTGGCAACTACGAGCAGTACTTC	CASSEPSGNYEQYF	few	TRBJ2-7	TRBV25-1	NA
TGTGCCAGCAGTCCCCGACTAGCGGGGACCTCCTACGAGCAGTACTTC	CASSPRLAGTSYEQYF	NA	TRBJ2-7	TRBV27	TRBD2
TGTGCCTGGAGCCTCAGGCACTCTGGGGCCAACGTCCTGACTTTC	CAWSLRHSGANVLTF	many	TRBJ2-6	TRBV30	NA
TGCAGCGTTTTGGAAGGGCAAAACATTCAGTACTTC	CSVLEGQNIQYF	many	TRBJ2-4	TRBV29-1	NA
TGCGCCAGCAGCCAACTGGGGACTGACAGGGCGGGAAACACCATATATTTT	CASSQLGTDRAGNTIYF	NA	TRBJ1-3	TRBV4-1	TRBD1
TGTGCCAGCAGTTCACCCATGGGTTCGGTAGGTGAGCAGTTCTTC	CASSSPMGSVGEQFF	few	TRBJ2-1	TRBV28	NA
TGTGCCAGTAGTCCGGGACAGGCATACAATGAGCAGTTCTTC	CASSPGQAYNEQFF	many	TRBJ2-1	TRBV19	TRBD1
TGTGCCAGCAGTTACCGCCAGGGAGGGACCTACGAGCAGTACTTC	CASSYRQGGTYEQYF	few	TRBJ2-7	TRBV6-5	TRBD2
TGTGCCAGCAGTACCACAGGGGTAGAGACCCAGTACTTC	CASSTTGVETQYF	NA	TRBJ2-5	TRBV6-6	TRBD1
TGTGCCAGCAGCGTAGACAGGACGAGCTCCTACAATGAGCAGTTCTTC	CASSVDRTSSYNEQFF	NA	TRBJ2-1	TRBV9	NA
TGTGCCAGCAGCTCTCAGGTGGTAAGAGAGCAGTACTTC	CASSSQVVREQYF	NA	TRBJ2-7	TRBV5-4	NA
TGTGCCTCCAGGGGCATGAACACTGAAGCTTTCTTT	CASRGMNTEAFF	few	TRBJ1-1	TRBV7-9	NA
TGCGCCAGCAGCCGTCTTGGGAACACTGAAGCTTTCTTT	CASSRLGNTEAFF	NA	TRBJ1-1	TRBV4-1	NA
TGTGCCAGCAGCTTAGGGAGGACTAGCGGGGCCCAAGAGACCCAGTACTTC	CASSLGRTSGAQETQYF	few	TRBJ2-5	TRBV7-8	TRBD2
TGTGCCAGCAGCTCGCCGACAGGGGGGCTATACGAGCAGTACTTC	CASSSPTGGLYEQYF	few	TRBJ2-7	TRBV13	TRBD1
TGTGCCACCTCTCAGGGGAGCGGCGACCGGGGCGAGCAGTACTTC	CATSQGSGDRGEQYF	few	TRBJ2-7	TRBV10-3	NA